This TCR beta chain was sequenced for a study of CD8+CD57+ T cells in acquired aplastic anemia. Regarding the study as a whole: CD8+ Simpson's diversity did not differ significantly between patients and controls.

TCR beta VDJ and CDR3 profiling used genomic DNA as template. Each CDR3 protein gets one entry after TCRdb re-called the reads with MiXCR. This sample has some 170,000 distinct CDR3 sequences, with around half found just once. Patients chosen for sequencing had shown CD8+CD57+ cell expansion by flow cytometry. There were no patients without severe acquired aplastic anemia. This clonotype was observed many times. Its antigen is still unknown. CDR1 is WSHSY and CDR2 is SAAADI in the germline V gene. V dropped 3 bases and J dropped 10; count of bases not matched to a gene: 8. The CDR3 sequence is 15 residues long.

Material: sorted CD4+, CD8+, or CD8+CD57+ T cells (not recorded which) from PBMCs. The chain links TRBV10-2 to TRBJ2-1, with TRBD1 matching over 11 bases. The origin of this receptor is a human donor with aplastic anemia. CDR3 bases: TGCGCCAGCAGTGAACCGGGACAGGGGGGGAAGGAGCAGTTCTTC. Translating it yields CASSEPGQGGKEQFF.